What follows are 15 T cell receptor beta chains derived from one specimen sequenced in a study of human T cells and chemical hapten exposure. The sample's time point: pre-sensitization, week 0. Described treatment: therapeutic diphenylcyclopropenone sensitization with weekly scalp DPC. TCRdb processed the RACE reads anew with MiXCR; each CDR3 protein has one entry. The sample consists of some 400,000 distinct CDR3 sequences, 5.1% of them appearing once. The specimen was whole blood, collected in connection with sensitization to the hapten diphenylcyclopropenone (DPC). These receptors came from a woman in her forties or fifties with alopecia areata. Some clones in this sample may be carry-over from other donors' samples.

This clonotype was detected a few times. The chain joins TRBV7-6 to TRBJ2-3; 10 bases align to TRBD1. Trimming took 6 bases from V and 6 from J; bases not matched to a gene: 9. CDR3 length: 15 amino acids. The germline gives CDR1 SGHVS, CDR2 FNYEAQ. CDR3 nucleotides: TGTGCCAGCAGACGACAGGGGGCTGGATGGGATACGCAGTATTTT. It specifies CASRRQGAGWDTQYF.

This clonotype was counted a few times. The genes are TRBV20-1 and TRBJ1-1, with 9 nucleotides matching TRBD1. The length of the CDR3 is 12 residues. The germline gives CDR1 DFQATT, CDR2 SNEGSKA (reference sequence). Trimming cost V 5 bases and J 8 bases; bases outside gene matches: 6. The CDR3 DNA follows: TGCAGTGCTCAATCACAGGGGGCCGAAGCTTTCTTT. Encoded protein: CSAQSQGAEAFF.

This clonotype was picked up a small number of times. The chain combines TRBV3-1 with TRBJ2-1, with unresolved D. The CDR3 runs to 15 residues. Trimming took off 0 bases at V and 5 bases at J, with 11 bases between the two ends. Germline V gene data show CDR1 as LGHDT and CDR2 as YNNKEL (reference sequence). CDR3 sequence (DNA): TGTGCCAGCAGCCAAGATCTTTGGACCAACAATGAGCAGTTCTTC. Amino acids: CASSQDLWTNNEQFF.

This clonotype showed up many times. V gene TRBV7-9 combines with J gene TRBJ1-4; 12 bases are a match to TRBD1. The CDR3 runs 17 residues. The trim removed 5 bases at V and 7 bases at J, leaving 11 bases unmatched. Germline lookup yields CDR1 SEHNR and CDR2 FQNEAQ (reference sequence). As DNA, the CDR3 is TGTGCCAGCAGCCCCAACGCGGGGACAGGGGGCTTTGAAAAACTGTTTTTT. Amino acid sequence: CASSPNAGTGGFEKLFF.

This clonotype was observed many times. J is TRBJ2-6 and V is TRBV28, with D hard to call. Germline V gene sequence: CDR1 MDHEN, CDR2 SYDVKM. V was cut by 6 bases and J by 0 bases, with 12 bases left in between. The CDR3 consists of 16 residues. In nucleotides, the CDR3 is TGTGCCAGCAGCCGGACGTTACTCTCTGGGGCCAACGTCCTGACTTTC. This encodes CASSRTLLSGANVLTF.

There are many counts of this clonotype. The chain joins TRBV29-1 to TRBJ2-1; D is perhaps TRBD2 (6 bases). CDR1 and CDR2 (germline): SQVTM, ANQGSEA. This CDR3 region has 11 residues. V gave up 7 bases and J gave up 9 bases, with 13 bases separating them. CDR3: CSGEWGGEQFF. CDR3 sequence (DNA): TGCAGCGGCGAATGGGGAGGTGAGCAGTTCTTC.

This clonotype was seen ten or more times. The chain employs TRBV12-3 or TRBV12-4 and TRBJ1-5, with D maybe TRBD1 (6 bases). This CDR3 has 13 residues. The germline V and J ends were trimmed by 7 bases and 5 bases, with 12 bases remaining between them. CDR3 in amino acids: CASTTGTDQPQHF. For the CDR3, the DNA is TGTGCCAGCACCACAGGGACGGATCAGCCCCAGCATTTT.

With regard to this clonotype: Being one base from a much bigger clone, this may be a read error. The chain carries TRBV3-1 and TRBJ1-1, with TRBD1 matching over 7 bases. The junction had 14 bases not matched to a gene; V was cut back by 4 bases and J by 6 bases. The CDR3 sequence is 16 residues long. Germline CDR1 LGHDT, CDR2 YNNKEL (reference sequence). This CDR3 reads CASSPTGATGSPEAFF. The CDR3 DNA reads TGTGCCAGCAGCCCAACAGGAGCGACAGGGAGCCCTGAAGCTTTCTTT.

The rearrangement links TRBV7-3 to TRBJ2-1; possible D gene TRBD1, 6 bases. Germline loops: CDR1 SGHTA, CDR2 FQGTGA. The CDR3 length is 15 residues. Between the trimmed V and J ends, which lost 0 bases and 4 bases, there was a span of 10 bases. The CDR3 reads CASSLTNQGYNEQFF. CDR3 nucleotide sequence: TGTGCCAGCAGCTTAACGAACCAGGGGTACAATGAGCAGTTCTTC.

This clonotype was seen repeatedly, ten times or more. V usage is TRBV25-1 and J usage is TRBJ1-6; TRBD1 matches at 10 bases. The junction had 3 bases not matched to a gene; V was cut back by 6 bases and J by 4 bases. Germline V gives CDR1 MGHDK, CDR2 SYGVNS. CDR3 length equals 15 residues. The CDR3 spells CASRGTGAYNSPLHF. The CDR3 nucleotides read TGTGCCAGCAGGGGGACAGGGGCGTATAATTCACCCCTCCACTTT. Based on the CDR3 plus reference TRBV25-1 and TRBJ1-6, the full variable domain is EADIYQTPRYLVIGTGKKITLECSQTMGHDKMYWYQQDPGMELHLIHYSYGVNSTEKGDLSSESTVSRIRTEHFPLTLESARPSHTSQYLCASRGTGAYNSPLHFGNGTRLTVT.

In this sample, this clonotype turned up a few times. This chain connects TRBV3-1 to TRBJ2-2; a possible D gene is TRBD1 (5 bases). V lost 4 bases to trimming and J lost 7 bases, with 13 bases between them. The CDR3 runs to 14 residues. Germline CDR1 and CDR2: LGHDT and YNNKEL (reference sequence). CDR3 nucleotide sequence: TGTGCCAGCAGCCTGGGGCCCCAGATCGGGGAGCTGTTTTTT. It encodes CASSLGPQIGELFF.

This clonotype was observed a handful of times. This chain connects TRBV10-3 to TRBJ1-2, with 7 nucleotides matching TRBD1. Germline assignment: CDR1 ENHRY and CDR2 SYGVKD. Trimming at V came to 6 bases and at J to 5 bases, leaving 18 bases not matched to a gene. The CDR3 length is 17 residues. The CDR3 loop is CAIRLSEGQYGKYGYTF. CDR3 sequence (DNA): TGTGCCATCAGGCTATCCGAGGGACAGTATGGGAAGTATGGCTACACCTTC.

This clonotype showed up just a few times. The rearrangement links TRBV6-4 to TRBJ2-1; D unresolved. This CDR3 has 15 amino acids. The V end lost 3 bases, the J end lost 1 base, and 10 bases lay between the germline ends. The germline CDR1 and CDR2 sequences are MRHNA and SNTAGT. CDR3 DNA: TGTGCCAGCAGTGATGTAAGGAGTTCCTACAATGAGCAGTTCTTC. Amino acids: CASSDVRSSYNEQFF.

V and J are TRBV5-1 and TRBJ2-6, with D uncertain. CDR3 length: 15 amino acids. Trimming pared 0 bases from V and 8 bases from J, leaving 12 bases between. Germline lookup yields CDR1 SGHRS and CDR2 YFSETQ. This chain's CDR3 is CASSLAAQGPNVLTF. CDR3 in DNA: TGCGCCAGCAGCTTGGCAGCACAAGGGCCCAACGTCCTGACTTTC. Looking up the rest from reference TRBV5-1 and TRBJ2-6 gives the full variable domain: KAGVTQTPRYLIKTRGQQVTLSCSPISGHRSVSWYQQTPGQGLQFLFEYFSETQRNKGNFPGRFSGRQFSNSRSEMNVSTLELGDSALYLCASSLAAQGPNVLTFGAGSRLTVL.

Many counts were recorded for this clonotype. The chain employs TRBV2 and TRBJ1-3, with unresolved D. The CDR3 loop spans 14 amino acids. The V end lost 1 base, the J end lost 0 bases, and 4 bases lay between the germline ends. The V gene's germline CDR1 is SNHLY and CDR2 FYNNEI. The CDR3 protein is CASSEDPSGNTIYF. For the CDR3, the DNA is TGTGCCAGCAGTGAAGATCCCTCTGGAAACACCATATATTTT.